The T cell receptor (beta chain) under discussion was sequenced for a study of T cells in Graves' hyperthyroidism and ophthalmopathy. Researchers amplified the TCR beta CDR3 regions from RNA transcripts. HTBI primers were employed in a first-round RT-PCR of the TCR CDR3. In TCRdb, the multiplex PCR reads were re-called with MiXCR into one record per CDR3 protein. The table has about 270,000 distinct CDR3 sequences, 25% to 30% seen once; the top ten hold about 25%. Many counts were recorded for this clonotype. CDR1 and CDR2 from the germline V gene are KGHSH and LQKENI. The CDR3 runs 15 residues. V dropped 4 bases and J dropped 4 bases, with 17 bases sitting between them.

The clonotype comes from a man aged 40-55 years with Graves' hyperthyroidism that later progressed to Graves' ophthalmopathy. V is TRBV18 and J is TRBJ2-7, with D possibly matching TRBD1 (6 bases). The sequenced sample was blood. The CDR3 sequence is CASSRTGLGVYEQYF. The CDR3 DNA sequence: TGTGCCAGCTCACGAACAGGGCTGGGAGTTTACGAGCAGTACTTC. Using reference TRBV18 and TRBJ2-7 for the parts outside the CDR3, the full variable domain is NAGVMQNPRHLVRRRGQEARLRCSPMKGHSHVYWYRQLPEEGLKFMVYLQKENIIDESGMPKERFSAEFPKEGPSILRIQQVVRGDSAAYFCASSRTGLGVYEQYFGPGTRLTVT.